One and the same sample provided the 21 T cell receptor beta chains below, sequenced in a study of T cell repertoires in cytomegalovirus infection. In TCRdb, the reads were re-called with MiXCR into one record per CDR3 protein. The sample shows 200,000 to 250,000 distinct CDR3 sequences, approximately 40% of them seen only once. These receptors lack a known antigen. This sample comprised CD8+ T cells from cultured PBMCs, obtained from culture after CMV antigen stimulation. Receptor source: a human donor in good health (CMV status not recorded). Some clones in this sample may be carry-over from other donors' samples.

The gene calls are TRBV12-3 or TRBV12-4 and TRBJ1-6; 7 nucleotides agree with TRBD1. V lost 5 bases to trimming and J lost 9 bases; unmatched junction nucleotides: 7. This CDR3 is 14 amino acids long. The CDR3 DNA reads TGTGCCAGCAGTCCGCAGGGGGTTGGTTCACCCCTCCACTTT. Translating it yields CASSPQGVGSPLHF.

This clonotype occurred once. The CDR3 loop is CATSAGWQGHNEQFF. CDR3 in DNA: TGTGCCACCAGTGCCGGTTGGCAGGGTCACAATGAGCAGTTCTTC. The V call is TRBV24-1, the J call TRBJ2-1, with a weak D call TRBD1 (5 bases). Trimming pared 5 bases from V and 5 bases from J, leaving 15 bases between. The CDR3 length is 15 residues. Looked up from germline, CDR1 is KGHDR and CDR2 is SFDVKD.

The V call is TRBV12-3 or TRBV12-4, the J call TRBJ2-1, with 11 nucleotides matching TRBD2. The CDR3 length is 16 residues. Germline trimming cut 1 base from V and 4 bases from J; bases unmatched to any gene: 3. This CDR3 reads CASSLGLAGGYNEQFF. For the CDR3, the DNA is TGTGCCAGCAGTTTAGGGCTAGCGGGAGGTTACAATGAGCAGTTCTTC.

The V call is TRBV4-1, the J call TRBJ1-2; 9 bases map to TRBD1. Germline V lookup: CDR1 MGHRA, CDR2 YSYEKL. This CDR3 contains 14 residues. With 2 bases clipped from V and 5 bases from J, the junction kept 3 bases outside the gene matches. The CDR3 loop reads CASSQTGGRYGYTF. CDR3 nucleotide sequence: TGCGCCAGCAGCCAAACAGGGGGCAGATATGGCTACACCTTC.

This chain connects TRBV27 to TRBJ1-2, with a weak D call TRBD1 (5 bases). The V end lost 3 bases, the J end lost 0 bases, and 14 bases lay between the germline ends. The length of the CDR3 is 16 residues. Per germline, CDR1 MNHEY and CDR2 SMNVEV (reference sequence). This CDR3 is CASSFSGVLANYGYTF. CDR3 bases: TGTGCCAGCAGTTTCTCGGGGGTACTTGCTAACTATGGCTACACCTTC.

This clonotype was counted only a few times. The J gene is TRBJ2-3, the V gene TRBV2; 8 nucleotides match TRBD2. The CDR3 has 17 amino acids. The V gene's germline CDR1 is SNHLY and CDR2 FYNNEI. With 6 bases clipped from V and 2 bases from J, the junction kept 13 bases outside the gene matches. In nucleotides, the CDR3 is TGTGCCAGCAGAGATACAGGATTGCGGGGGGACACAGATACGCAGTATTTT. This encodes CASRDTGLRGDTDTQYF.

The V and J genes are TRBV7-9 and TRBJ1-5; D is unresolved. CDR3 length: 15 residues. The V and J ends lost 0 bases and 1 base respectively, with 7 bases between them. Germline CDR1 is SEHNR and CDR2 is FQNEAQ (reference sequence). The CDR3 DNA follows: TGTGCCAGCAGCTTAGCAGGTTCCAGCAATCAGCCCCAGCATTTT. This sequence encodes CASSLAGSSNQPQHF.

The chain links TRBV7-6 to TRBJ1-6; possibly TRBD1 for D (5 bases). This CDR3 is built from 14 residues. Germline loops: CDR1 SGHVS, CDR2 FNYEAQ. V dropped 5 bases and J dropped 10 bases, with 15 bases sitting between them. CDR3 in amino acids: CASSPTRGGSPLHF. CDR3 coding DNA: TGTGCCAGCAGCCCCACTAGGGGAGGCTCACCCCTCCACTTT.

This clonotype came up many times. The chain links TRBV27 to TRBJ1-1; maybe TRBD1 (6 bases). Deletions cut 3 bases from V and 6 bases from J, with 17 bases between. Germline values: CDR1 MNHEY, CDR2 SMNVEV (reference sequence). There are 15 residues in the CDR3. The CDR3 DNA follows: TGTGCCAGCAGTTTGTACAGGGAGAGGTGGGCTGAAGCTTTCTTT. This codes for CASSLYRERWAEAFF.

Remarks on this clonotype: Its ends do not fully match the called genes, so a read error is possible. The rearrangement uses TRBV2 and TRBJ2-5, with a tentative D call TRBD2 (6 bases). The CDR3 covers 15 residues. The germline CDR1 and CDR2 sequences are SNHLY and FYNNEI. The CDR3 here is CASSEVTGFDSEEGF. The DNA of the CDR3 is TGTGCCAGCAGTGAAGTGACGGGATTCGACAGTGAGGAGGGCTTC.

The genes are TRBV29-1 and TRBJ2-1, with D perhaps TRBD1 (5 bases). The CDR3 totals 14 residues. The germline gives CDR1 SQVTM, CDR2 ANQGSEA. With 6 bases removed from V and 3 bases from J, the gap between germline ends came to 15 bases. CDR3 nucleotides: TGCAGCGTCCCGCAGACAGAAATCTACAATGAGCAGTTCTTC. Translated, it gives CSVPQTEIYNEQFF.

The chain has TRBV7-2 and TRBJ2-1, with D perhaps matching TRBD1 (5 bases). CDR1 is SGHTA and CDR2 is FQGNSA in the germline V gene. The CDR3 consists of 13 residues. V shed 5 bases and J shed 7 bases, with 12 bases lying between them. The CDR3, as DNA: TGTGCCAGCAGCCCGGGCAGGGCGAATGAGCAGTTCTTC. This codes for CASSPGRANEQFF.

The V and J genes are TRBV27 and TRBJ2-7; TRBD1 aligns across 7 bases. The germline gives CDR1 MNHEY, CDR2 SMNVEV (reference sequence). CDR3 length: 19 amino acids. The ends lost 6 bases at V and 0 bases at J; junction bases unmatched: 20. The CDR3 DNA follows: TGTGCCAGCAGCCCCCTCTTCGGGACAGACGAAAGGGTCTCCTACGAGCAGTACTTC. Translating gives CASSPLFGTDERVSYEQYF.

The gene calls are TRBV28 and TRBJ1-1; possible D gene TRBD1, 5 bases. V lost 5 bases and J 1 base, leaving 17 bases between the germline ends. The CDR3 sequence is 16 residues long. CDR1 and CDR2 from the germline V gene are MDHEN and SYDVKM. The DNA for the CDR3 is TGTGCCAGCAGTCCCCGGGACGGACGGTGGAACACTGAAGCTTTCTTT. Encoded protein: CASSPRDGRWNTEAFF.

The V gene is TRBV9, the J gene TRBJ2-1; 9 bases are shared with TRBD2. The CDR3 has 16 residues. V gave up 0 bases and J gave up 5 bases; unmatched junction bases: 6. Germline V lookup: CDR1 SGDLS, CDR2 YYNGEE. In DNA, the CDR3 is TGTGCCAGCAGCGTAGGGATTAGCGGGGGACACAATGAGCAGTTCTTC. Amino acids: CASSVGISGGHNEQFF.

The V gene is TRBV15, the J gene TRBJ2-7; TRBD1 aligns across 7 bases. The V segment lost 1 base and the J segment 3 bases; nucleotides outside the gene matches: 6. Germline CDR1 reads LNHNV; CDR2 reads YYDKDF (reference sequence). This CDR3 is built from 15 residues. The chain's CDR3 is CATSRVRDRDYEQYF. The CDR3 DNA sequence: TGTGCCACCAGCAGAGTAAGGGACAGAGACTACGAGCAGTACTTC.

The rearrangement uses TRBV30 and TRBJ1-1; D is undetermined. The V and J ends lost 2 bases and 8 bases respectively, with 12 bases between them. CDR1 and CDR2 (germline): GTSNPN, SVGIG (reference sequence). CDR3 length: 12 amino acids. CDR3 bases: TGTGCCTGGAGTTCTGGGGATGCAGAAGCTTTCTTT. Encoded protein: CAWSSGDAEAFF.

This clonotype has just one count. This sequence joins TRBV11-2 and TRBJ2-3; either TRBD1 or TRBD2 may supply D (5 bases each). V was cut by 5 bases and J by 6 bases, with 21 bases left in between. The CDR3 is made up of 16 amino acids. From germline, CDR1 is SGHAT and CDR2 FQNNGV. CDR3 DNA: TGTGCCAGCAGCCCAAATTCGGGACCCGGGCAGGATACGCAGTATTTT. Translating it yields CASSPNSGPGQDTQYF. The full variable domain, rest sourced from reference TRBV11-2 and TRBJ2-3, is EAGVAQSPRYKIIEKRQSVAFWCNPISGHATLYWYQQILGQGPKLLIQFQNNGVVDDSQLPKDRFSAERLKGVDSTLKIQPAKLEDSAVYLCASSPNSGPGQDTQYFGPGTRLTVL.

This clonotype was observed at least ten times. V and J are TRBV7-6 and TRBJ1-1; no clear D. The CDR3 sequence is 14 residues long. Germline CDR1 is SGHVS and CDR2 is FNYEAQ. V was trimmed by 4 bases and J by 3 bases, leaving 12 bases between them. In DNA, the CDR3 is TGTGCCAGCAGCTGGGCCGGGGAAGACACTGAAGCTTTCTTT. Amino acid sequence: CASSWAGEDTEAFF.

J is TRBJ1-1 and V is TRBV29-1; D ambiguous. CDR3 length equals 14 residues. V lost 4 bases, J lost 1 base, and 13 bases lay in between. Germline V lookup: CDR1 SQVTM, CDR2 ANQGSEA. The CDR3 spells CSVGSGSQNTEAFF. DNA of the CDR3: TGCAGCGTTGGATCCGGGAGCCAGAACACTGAAGCTTTCTTT. The complete variable domain, with remaining parts taken from reference TRBV29-1 and TRBJ1-1, reads SAVISQKPSRDICQRGTSLTIQCQVDSQVTMMFWYRQQPGQSLTLIATANQGSEATYESGFVIDKFPISRPNLTFSTLTVSNMSPEDSSIYLCSVGSGSQNTEAFFGQGTRLTVV.

This clonotype was found many times. This sequence joins TRBV5-5 and TRBJ2-7, with D perhaps TRBD1 (5 bases). In germline, CDR1 is SGHKS, CDR2 YYEKEE (reference sequence). This CDR3 spans 14 amino acids. The germline V and J ends were trimmed by 4 bases and 0 bases, with 11 bases remaining between them. DNA of the CDR3: TGTGCCAGCAGCGGGGTGACAGCCTCCTACGAGCAGTACTTC. Translation: CASSGVTASYEQYF.